These 2 T cell receptor beta chains were sequenced from one sample in a study of cytotoxic CD8 clonotypes in ibrutinib-treated CLL. Sequencing was performed with immunoSEQ multiplex PCR; in TCRdb, only in-frame clones are kept and a portion is missing. The sample consists of over 250,000 clones, around 76% of them appearing once. Sample: PBMCs, taken at disease progression, from a patient treated with ibrutinib. These receptors all come from a human donor with chronic lymphocytic leukemia.

The chain employs TRBV28 and TRBJ2-7; TRBD2 matches 14 bases. V shed 3 bases, J shed 6 bases, and the junction held 7 bases outside the gene matches. This CDR3 spans 16 amino acids. Germline V gene sequence: CDR1 MDHEN, CDR2 SYDVKM. CDR3 bases: TGTGCCAGCAGTTTGGGACTAGCGGGAGTCTTTTTCGAGCAGTACTTC. It codes for CASSLGLAGVFFEQYF.

This sequence joins TRBV2 and TRBJ1-4; D is ambiguous. V was trimmed by 5 bases and J by 8 bases, leaving 6 bases between them. Germline lookup yields CDR1 SNHLY and CDR2 FYNNEI. This CDR3 comprises 11 residues. The CDR3 sequence is CASSLGEKLFF. The CDR3 DNA follows: TGTGCCAGCAGTTTGGGAGAAAAACTGTTTTTT.